Following are 17 T cell receptor beta chains from one sample sequenced in a study of OX40 agonist ivuxolimab in advanced cancers. This table comes from immunoSEQ multiplex PCR, and its TCRdb copy is limited to in-frame clones, with some not included. The data show tens of thousands of clones, roughly 78% seen once. Sequencing used CD4+ or CD8+ T cells sorted from blood, obtained in a trial of the OX40 agonist ivuxolimab. The receptors shown here come from an adult with an advanced solid tumor such as melanoma, head and neck, liver or kidney cancer.

The rearrangement joins TRBV5-1 to TRBJ2-5; either TRBD1 or TRBD2 may supply D (5 bases each). V dropped 0 bases and J dropped 13 bases, with 10 bases sitting between them. The CDR3 is 11 amino acids. Germline-derived CDR1 and CDR2 are SGHRS and YFSETQ. The CDR3 reads CASSLGGIPYF. The CDR3 region has the DNA TGCGCCAGCAGCTTGGGGGGGATACCGTACTTC.

The rearrangement joins TRBV27 to TRBJ2-2, with 9 bases that match TRBD1. The trim removed 4 bases at V and 1 base at J, leaving 1 base unmatched. The CDR3 runs 15 residues. Looked up from germline, CDR1 is MNHEY and CDR2 is SMNVEV (reference sequence). The CDR3 is CASSWGQGNTGELFF. CDR3 nucleotides: TGTGCCAGCAGTTGGGGACAGGGGAACACCGGGGAGCTGTTTTTT.

The genes are TRBV14 and TRBJ2-7, with D possibly matching TRBD2 (5 bases). The V and J ends lost 1 base and 6 bases respectively, with 10 bases between them. Germline CDR1 and CDR2: SGHDN and FVKESK. CDR3 length equals 13 residues. The CDR3 region has the DNA TGTGCCAGCAGCCAAGGGCTTGCGGGCGAGCAGTACTTC. It specifies CASSQGLAGEQYF.

The chain employs TRBV7-9 and TRBJ1-6, with D possibly matching TRBD1 (6 bases). In germline, CDR1 is SEHNR, CDR2 FQNEAQ (reference sequence). V lost 7 bases and J 7 bases, leaving 14 bases between the germline ends. This CDR3 has 14 residues. As DNA, the CDR3 is TGTGCCAGCACCGCGGGCCAGGGGAATTCACCCCTCCACTTT. Translating gives CASTAGQGNSPLHF.

By share, this clone ranks as medium-sized. This rearrangement joins TRBV4-2 to TRBJ2-7; perhaps TRBD1 as D (6 bases). Germline lookup yields CDR1 LGHNA and CDR2 YNFKEQ. This CDR3 comprises 14 residues. Trimming removed 0 bases at V and 2 bases at J, with 8 bases between. CDR3: CASSQEQGAYEQYF. The CDR3 DNA reads as TGTGCCAGCAGCCAAGAACAGGGAGCCTACGAGCAGTACTTC.

The gene calls are TRBV29-1 and TRBJ1-4, with D possibly TRBD1 on 6 matching bases. Trimming removed 5 bases from V and 7 bases from J, with 17 bases in between. CDR1 is SQVTM, CDR2 ANQGSEA, per germline. This CDR3 contains 14 residues. Here the CDR3 reads CSVLQGGGGEKLFF. CDR3 sequence (DNA): TGCAGCGTTCTACAAGGGGGAGGTGGTGAAAAACTGTTTTTT.

The chain employs TRBV2 and TRBJ1-2; 9 nucleotides align to TRBD1. The CDR3 runs to 14 residues. The ends lost 6 bases at V and 5 bases at J; junction bases unmatched: 7. CDR1 and CDR2 from the germline V gene are SNHLY and FYNNEI. CDR3 sequence (DNA): TGTGCCAGCAGGTCGGGACAGGGTTGGTATGGCTACACCTTC. It yields the protein CASRSGQGWYGYTF.

This chain joins TRBV7-9 and TRBJ2-5; D ambiguous. Gene TRBJ2-7 matches the end of the DNA better, so the J call may be wrong. The germline gives CDR1 SEHNR, CDR2 FQNEAQ (reference sequence). This CDR3 region has 14 residues. This CDR3 reads CASTSVTSPYEQYF. In DNA form, the CDR3 reads TGTGCCAGCACCTCAGTCACTTCCCCCTACGAGCAGTACTTC.

This chain uses TRBV21-1 with TRBJ1-5. TRBV21-1 is termed a pseudogene. The CDR3 has 15 residues. DNA of the CDR3: TGTGCCAGCAGCCCCTCTGGAGGATGTCTGTGGCCCCAGCATTTT. It specifies CASSPSGGCLWPQHF.

This chain uses TRBV7-3 with TRBJ2-3, with D perhaps TRBD2 (6 bases). V lost 0 bases, J lost 4 bases, and 11 bases lay in between. The germline CDR1 and CDR2 sequences are SGHTA and FQGTGA. This CDR3 has 15 amino acids. The DNA for the CDR3 is TGTGCCAGCAGCTTAACGGGGACTGAACCAGATACGCAGTATTTT. This sequence encodes CASSLTGTEPDTQYF.

The chain uses TRBV28 and TRBJ1-2, with 8 nucleotides matching TRBD1. Germline V gene sequence: CDR1 MDHEN, CDR2 SYDVKM. Trimming took 3 bases from V and 1 from J; bases not matched to a gene: 10. This CDR3 comprises 17 residues. The CDR3 DNA follows: TGTGCCAGCAGTTTGCAGACAGGGGTGGAGGATAACTATGGCTACACCTTC. Translated, it gives CASSLQTGVEDNYGYTF.

The chain couples TRBV9 to TRBJ1-3, with D maybe TRBD1 (5 bases). This CDR3 comprises 15 residues. Germline CDR1 is SGDLS and CDR2 is YYNGEE. Trimming took 0 bases from V and 0 from J, leaving 7 bases between them. The CDR3: CASSVDGGSGNTIYF. The DNA of the CDR3 is TGTGCCAGCAGCGTAGATGGGGGCTCTGGAAACACCATATATTTT.

The V and J genes are TRBV9 and TRBJ2-1; TRBD2 matches at 14 bases. Losses at the gene ends were 2 bases for V and 8 bases for J; bases not matched to a gene: 9. CDR3 length: 17 amino acids. Germline loops: CDR1 SGDLS, CDR2 YYNGEE. CDR3 in amino acids: CASSVGGGTSGSDEQFF. The CDR3 coding sequence is TGTGCCAGCAGCGTGGGAGGGGGGACTAGCGGGAGTGATGAGCAGTTCTTC.

This chain joins TRBV6-5 and TRBJ2-7, with unresolved D. Per germline, CDR1 MNHEY and CDR2 SVGAGI. Trimming stripped 3 bases from V and 7 bases from J, with 13 bases between. This CDR3 is 13 amino acids long. The CDR3 DNA is TGTGCCAGCAGTTATGGCGGCCGCTCGGAGCAGTACTTC. It encodes CASSYGGRSEQYF.

V and J are TRBV11-3 and TRBJ1-2; possibly TRBD1 for D (6 bases). The CDR3 is 14 amino acids. The ends were cut back, 1 base at V and 7 bases at J, with 13 bases in the middle. CDR1 is SGHNT and CDR2 is YENEEA in the germline V gene. The DNA of the CDR3 is TGTGCCAGCAGCTTAGTGGGGGGCGCGGCTGGCTACACCTTC. Its protein product is CASSLVGGAAGYTF.

The chain recombines TRBV6-6 with TRBJ2-3; TRBD2 agrees at 11 bases. With 4 bases clipped from V and 4 bases from J, the junction kept 1 base outside the gene matches. The CDR3 length is 14 residues. Germline assignment: CDR1 MNHNY and CDR2 SVGAGI (reference sequence). The CDR3 region has the DNA TGTGCCAGCAGTTTGACTAGCGGGGCAGATACGCAGTATTTT. Translation gives CASSLTSGADTQYF.

This clone has only a few counts. Sequence at one end of the junction differs from germline and may be a read error. In DNA, the CDR3 is TGCGCCAGCAGCCAAGAAGCAGGGGACCGTTACGAGCAGTACTTC. Its translation is CASSQEAGDRYEQYF. The genes are TRBV11-2 and TRBJ2-7, with D tentatively TRBD1 (6 bases). Per the germline V gene, CDR1 is SGHAT and CDR2 is FQNNGV. The CDR3 is made up of 15 amino acids.